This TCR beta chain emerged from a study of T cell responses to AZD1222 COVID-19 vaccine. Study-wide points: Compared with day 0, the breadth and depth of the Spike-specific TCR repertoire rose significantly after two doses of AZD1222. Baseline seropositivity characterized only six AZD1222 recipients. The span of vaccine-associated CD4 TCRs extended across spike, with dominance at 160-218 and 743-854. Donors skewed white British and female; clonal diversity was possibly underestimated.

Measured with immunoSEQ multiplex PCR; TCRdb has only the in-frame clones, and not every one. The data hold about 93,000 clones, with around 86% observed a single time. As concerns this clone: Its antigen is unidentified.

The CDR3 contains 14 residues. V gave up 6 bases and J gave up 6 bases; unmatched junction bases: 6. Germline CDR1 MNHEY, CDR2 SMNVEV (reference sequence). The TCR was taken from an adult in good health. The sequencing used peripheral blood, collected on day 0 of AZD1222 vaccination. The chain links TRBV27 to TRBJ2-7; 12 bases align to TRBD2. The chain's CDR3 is CASRQTSGRSEQYF. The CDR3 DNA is TGTGCCAGCAGACAGACTAGCGGGAGAAGCGAGCAGTACTTC.